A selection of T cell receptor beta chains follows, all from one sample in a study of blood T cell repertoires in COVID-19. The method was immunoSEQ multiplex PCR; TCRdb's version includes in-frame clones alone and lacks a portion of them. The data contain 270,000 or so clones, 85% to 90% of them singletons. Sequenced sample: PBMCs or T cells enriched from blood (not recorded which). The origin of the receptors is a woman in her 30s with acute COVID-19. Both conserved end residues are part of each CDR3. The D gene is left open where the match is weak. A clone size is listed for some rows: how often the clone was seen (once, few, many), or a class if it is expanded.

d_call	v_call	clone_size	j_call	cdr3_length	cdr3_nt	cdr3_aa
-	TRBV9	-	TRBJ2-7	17	TGTGCCAGCAGCCTTGGCGGGGACGGGAGAACCTCCTACGAGCAGTACTTC	CASSLGGDGRTSYEQYF
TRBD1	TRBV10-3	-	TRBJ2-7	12	TGTGCCTCGACAGGGGCCGGGTACGAGCAGTACTTC	CASTGAGYEQYF
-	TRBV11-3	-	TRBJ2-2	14	TGTGCCAGCAGCTCCCGGACTCAGATTGGGGAGCTGTTTTTT	CASSSRTQIGELFF
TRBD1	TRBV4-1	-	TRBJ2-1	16	TGCGCCAGCAGCCTAAACCTGGACAGGTCCTACAATGAGCAGTTCTTC	CASSLNLDRSYNEQFF
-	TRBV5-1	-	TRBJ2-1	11	TGCGCTAGTTCCCTTTACAATGAGCAGTTCTTC	CASSLYNEQFF
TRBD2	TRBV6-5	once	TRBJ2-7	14	TGTGCCAGCATGCACAGCGGGAGGGCCCGCGAGCAGTACTTC	CASMHSGRAREQYF
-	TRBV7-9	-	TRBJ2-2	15	TGTGCCAGCAGCTTAGGGACATTGAACACCGGGGAGCTGTTTTTT	CASSLGTLNTGELFF
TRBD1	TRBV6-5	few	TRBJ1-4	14	TGTGCCAGCAGTCGGGACAGGGCTGGCGAAAAACTGTTTTTT	CASSRDRAGEKLFF
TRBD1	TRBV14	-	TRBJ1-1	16	TGTGCCAGCAGCCAAGATCTCGGACAGGGGTTTGGCGAAGCTTTCTTT	CASSQDLGQGFGEAFF
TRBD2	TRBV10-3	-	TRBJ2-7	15	TGTGCCATCAGTGGGGGTAGCGGGAGTGCGGACGAGCAGTACTTC	CAISGGSGSADEQYF
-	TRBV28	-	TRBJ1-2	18	TGTGCCAGCAGTACCCCCCTCGGCGGAGGGTGGCCCGACTATGGCTACACCTTC	CASSTPLGGGWPDYGYTF
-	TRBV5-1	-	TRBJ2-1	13	TGCGCCAGCAGCTTGGCCCTCTACAATGAGCAGTTCTTC	CASSLALYNEQFF
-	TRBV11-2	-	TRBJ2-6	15	TGTGCCAGCAGCTTAGGCAGGGCGGGGGCCAACGTCCTGACTTTC	CASSLGRAGANVLTF
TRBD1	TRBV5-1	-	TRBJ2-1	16	TGCGCCAGCAGCTTAGGGACAGGGGGCGGATTCACTGAGCAGTTCTTC	CASSLGTGGGFTEQFF
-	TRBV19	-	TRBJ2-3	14	TGTGCCAGTAGTAAGGGAGATACCACAGATACGCAGTATTTT	CASSKGDTTDTQYF
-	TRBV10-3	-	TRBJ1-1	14	TGTGCCATCAGTGAGTTCCCCGGGACACCTGAAGCTTTCTTT	CAISEFPGTPEAFF
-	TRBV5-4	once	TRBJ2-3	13	TGTGCCAGCAGCTTGGTGCGAACAGATACGCAGTATTTT	CASSLVRTDTQYF
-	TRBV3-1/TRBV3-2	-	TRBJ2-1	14	TGTGCCAGCAGCCGCCGAGACTACTACAATGAGCAGTTCTTC	CASSRRDYYNEQFF
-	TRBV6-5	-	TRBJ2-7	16	TGTGCCAGCAGTTATATCGGTCGGGACTCCTACTACGAGCAGTACTTC	CASSYIGRDSYYEQYF
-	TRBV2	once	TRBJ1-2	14	TGTGCCAGCAAAGTGCAGGGCCAAAACTATGGCTACACCTTC	CASKVQGQNYGYTF
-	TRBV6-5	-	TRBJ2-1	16	TGTGCCAGCAGTTACTCTCCTCGGGGAACCTACAATGAGCAGTTCTTC	CASSYSPRGTYNEQFF
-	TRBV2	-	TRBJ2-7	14	TGTGCCAGCAGTGAACAGGCGGGATACTACGAGCAGTACTTC	CASSEQAGYYEQYF
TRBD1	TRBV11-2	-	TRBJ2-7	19	TGTGCCAGCAGCCCAGGGGGCTGGGACAGGGCGGGCAACCTTAGTGAGCAGTACTTC	CASSPGGWDRAGNLSEQYF
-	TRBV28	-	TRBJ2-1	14	TGTGCCAGCCTACTTCAGGGGCCCGCACTTGAGCAGTTCTTC	CASLLQGPALEQFF
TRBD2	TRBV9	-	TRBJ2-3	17	TGTGCCAGCAGCGTATCACTAGCGGGAGGTAGTACAGATACGCAGTATTTT	CASSVSLAGGSTDTQYF